This is a list of T cell receptor beta chains from one sample in a study of early T cells in non-severe SARS-CoV-2 infection. Each CDR3 protein is one row after TCRdb ran MiXCR on the 5' RACE reads. The sample consists of about 64,000 distinct CDR3 sequences, roughly 18% of them appearing once. Sequencing was performed on whole blood, taken at baseline. These receptors were obtained from an adult who was a healthcare worker with PCR-confirmed SARS-CoV-2 infection or an uninfected control (not recorded which). Each CDR3 is given with its conserved first and last residue. Each record gives: J gene, V gene, D gene, clone size, CDR3 DNA, CDR3 protein. The D gene is left open where the match is weak. Clone size is given for some rows only: seen once, a few or many times, or a class if the clone is expanded.

TRBJ1-6	TRBV27	NA	few	TGTGCCAGCAGTAATAGAAGACATGACTATAATTCACCCCTCCACTTT	CASSNRRHDYNSPLHF
TRBJ2-3	TRBV9	TRBD2	NA	TGTGCCAGCAGCGTAGACGGGACAACTAGCGGGAGGGCCGAAGATACGCAGTATTTT	CASSVDGTTSGRAEDTQYF
TRBJ2-3	TRBV2	TRBD2	NA	TGTGCCAGCAGAGAGACTAGCGGGGTTACAGATACGCAGTATTTT	CASRETSGVTDTQYF
TRBJ1-6	TRBV14	TRBD1	NA	TGTGCCAGCAGCCAAGGGACAGGGTATATTGATTCACCCCTCCACTTT	CASSQGTGYIDSPLHF
TRBJ1-3	TRBV6-5	TRBD1	NA	TGTGCCAGCAGTTACTCGGGGCAGGGGGCGCGAGGAAACACCATATATTTT	CASSYSGQGARGNTIYF
TRBJ2-5	TRBV7-2	NA	NA	TGTGCCAGCAGCTTATCTCTAAACCAAGAGACCCAGTACTTC	CASSLSLNQETQYF
TRBJ1-4	TRBV29-1	NA	many	TGCAGCGTTGAAGACAGGGCAAACAGTGGAAAACTGTTTTTT	CSVEDRANSGKLFF
TRBJ2-3	TRBV2	TRBD1	NA	TGTGCCAGCGGGACAGGGGGTTCGGCAGATACGCAGTATTTT	CASGTGGSADTQYF
TRBJ2-2	TRBV11-2	NA	few	TGTGCCAGCAGCTTACTGGACAGTGGGAACACCGGGGAGCTGTTTTTT	CASSLLDSGNTGELFF
TRBJ2-5	TRBV5-1	NA	NA	TGCGCCAGCAGCTCGGGGTCAGCCGATCAGACCCAGTACTTC	CASSSGSADQTQYF
TRBJ1-5	TRBV2	TRBD1	few	TGTGCCAGCAGTAGCGACAGGGGAAGGAGTCAGCCCCAGCATTTT	CASSSDRGRSQPQHF
TRBJ2-2	TRBV29-1	NA	few	TGCAGCGTTTCACGGATGAACACCGGGGAGCTGTTTTTT	CSVSRMNTGELFF
TRBJ2-7	TRBV6-6	TRBD1	few	TGTGCCAGCTTCCTCGGGACAGGGCTCTACGAGCAGTACTTC	CASFLGTGLYEQYF
TRBJ2-2	TRBV4-2	NA	few	TGTGCCGCCAGCCATTCGGCAGCTCCCGGGGAGCTGTTTTTT	CAASHSAAPGELFF
TRBJ1-1	TRBV7-2	NA	many	TGTGCCAGCAGCTTAATAGGGCCCACTGAAGCTTTCTTT	CASSLIGPTEAFF
TRBJ1-5	TRBV2	NA	many	TGTGCCAGCAGTGAGAGAGGTTATAGCAATCAGCCCCAGCATTTT	CASSERGYSNQPQHF
TRBJ2-3	TRBV10-3	TRBD1	few	TGTGCCATCAGCCTAGGGGGACAGCGCACAGATACGCAGTATTTT	CAISLGGQRTDTQYF
TRBJ1-2	TRBV7-9	NA	NA	TGTGCCAGCAGCCCCAGGCGCTTGGGCTATGGCTACACCTTC	CASSPRRLGYGYTF
TRBJ2-7	TRBV7-6	NA	few	TGTGCCAGCAGCTTAGTGGACGACGCCTACGAGCAGTACTTC	CASSLVDDAYEQYF
TRBJ2-3	TRBV29-1	NA	few	TGCAGCGTGGGGGCGGTGGGATTTACAGGAACAGATACGCAGTATTTT	CSVGAVGFTGTDTQYF
TRBJ2-7	TRBV28	TRBD1	few	TGTGCCAGCAGTTTAGCCGGGACAGATATGGAGCAGTACTTC	CASSLAGTDMEQYF
TRBJ2-1	TRBV6-1	NA	many	TGTGCCAGCATCAATATCTGGTACAATGAGCAGTTCTTC	CASINIWYNEQFF
TRBJ2-5	TRBV20-1	NA	NA	TGCAGTGCTCTTACCGACGCACAAGAGACCCAGTACTTC	CSALTDAQETQYF
TRBJ2-7	TRBV3-1	NA	NA	TGTGCCAGCAGCCAAGACAGGGACAACCCCTACGAGCAGTACTTC	CASSQDRDNPYEQYF
TRBJ2-2	TRBV6-5	TRBD1	once	TGTGCCAGCAGTTACTCCCTTGCACAGGGGGCCGGGGAGCTGTTTTTT	CASSYSLAQGAGELFF
TRBJ2-7	TRBV2	TRBD1	few	TGTGCCAGCGGAGGGGACAGGGCCTACTACGAGCAGTACTTC	CASGGDRAYYEQYF
TRBJ2-2	TRBV5-1	NA	NA	TGCGCCAGCAGCTTTCATTCAGGGTCTGGGGATAACACCGGGGAGCTGTTTTTT	CASSFHSGSGDNTGELFF
TRBJ1-5	TRBV28	NA	NA	TGTGCCAGCAGTTTATCCCCCGGGAATCAGCCCCAGCATTTT	CASSLSPGNQPQHF
TRBJ1-5	TRBV18	TRBD1	NA	TGTGCCAGCTCATCGGGACAGGGACGGAGCAATCAGCCCCAGCATTTT	CASSSGQGRSNQPQHF
TRBJ2-1	TRBV12-3/TRBV12-4	TRBD2	few	TGTGCCAGCAGTTTAACCGGGGGGGCGAACAATGAGCAGTTCTTC	CASSLTGGANNEQFF
TRBJ1-5	TRBV5-1	NA	few	TGCGCCAGCAGCTTGTCCTTGGGGCAGCCCCAACATTTT	CASSLSLGQPQHF